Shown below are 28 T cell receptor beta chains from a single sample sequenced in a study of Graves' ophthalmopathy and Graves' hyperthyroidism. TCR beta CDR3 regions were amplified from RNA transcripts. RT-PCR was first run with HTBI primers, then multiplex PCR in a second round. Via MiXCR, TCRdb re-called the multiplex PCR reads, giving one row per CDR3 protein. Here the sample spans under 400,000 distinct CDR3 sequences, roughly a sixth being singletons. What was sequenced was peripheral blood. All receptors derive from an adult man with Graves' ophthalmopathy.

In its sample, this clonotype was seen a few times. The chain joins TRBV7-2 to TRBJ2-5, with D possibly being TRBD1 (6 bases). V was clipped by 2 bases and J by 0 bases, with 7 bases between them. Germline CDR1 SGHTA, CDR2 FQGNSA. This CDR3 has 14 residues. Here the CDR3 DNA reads TGTGCCAGCAGCTTAAGGGGGTACCAAGAGACCCAGTACTTC. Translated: CASSLRGYQETQYF. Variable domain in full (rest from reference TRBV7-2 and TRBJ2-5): GAGVSQSPSNKVTEKGKDVELRCDPISGHTALYWYRQSLGQGLEFLIYFQGNSAPDKSGLPSDRFSAERTGGSVSTLTIQRTQQEDSAVYLCASSLRGYQETQYFGPGTRLLVL.

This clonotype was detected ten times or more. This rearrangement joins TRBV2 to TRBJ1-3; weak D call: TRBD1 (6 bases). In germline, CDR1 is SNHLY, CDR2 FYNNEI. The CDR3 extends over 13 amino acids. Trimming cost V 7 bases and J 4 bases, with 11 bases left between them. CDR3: CASTQGLGNTIYF. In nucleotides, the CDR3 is TGTGCCAGCACCCAGGGGCTGGGAAACACCATATATTTT.

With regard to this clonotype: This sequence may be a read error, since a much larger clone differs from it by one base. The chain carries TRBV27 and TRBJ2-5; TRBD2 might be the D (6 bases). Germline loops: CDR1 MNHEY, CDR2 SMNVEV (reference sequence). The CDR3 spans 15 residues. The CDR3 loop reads CASNSFGSRKETQCF. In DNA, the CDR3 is TGTGCCAGCAACTCTTTCGGGAGTCGGAAAGAGACCCAGTGCTTC.

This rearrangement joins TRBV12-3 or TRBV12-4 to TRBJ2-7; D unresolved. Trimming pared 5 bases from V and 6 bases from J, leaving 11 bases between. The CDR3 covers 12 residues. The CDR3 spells CASSRVSLEQYF. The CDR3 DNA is TGTGCCAGCAGTAGGGTATCTCTCGAGCAGTACTTC.

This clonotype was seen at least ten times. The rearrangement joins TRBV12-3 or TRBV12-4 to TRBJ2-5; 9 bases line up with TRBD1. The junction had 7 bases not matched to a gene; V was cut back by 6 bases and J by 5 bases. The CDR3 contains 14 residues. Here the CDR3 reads CASSYEGQGETQYF. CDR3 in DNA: TGTGCCAGCAGCTACGAAGGACAGGGGGAGACCCAGTACTTC.

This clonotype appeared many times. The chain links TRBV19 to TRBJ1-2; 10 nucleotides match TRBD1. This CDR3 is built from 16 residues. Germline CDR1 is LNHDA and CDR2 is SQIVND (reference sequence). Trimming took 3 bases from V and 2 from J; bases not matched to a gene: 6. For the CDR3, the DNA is TGTGCCAGTAGTATCTCGCCGACAGGGGGCAACTATGGCTACACCTTC. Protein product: CASSISPTGGNYGYTF.

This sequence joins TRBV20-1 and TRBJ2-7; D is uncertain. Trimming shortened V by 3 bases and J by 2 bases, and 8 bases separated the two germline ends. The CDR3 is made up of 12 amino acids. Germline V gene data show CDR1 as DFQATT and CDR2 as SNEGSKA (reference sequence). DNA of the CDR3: TGCAGTGCTAGTTCAGATACCTACGAGCAGTACTTC. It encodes CSASSDTYEQYF.

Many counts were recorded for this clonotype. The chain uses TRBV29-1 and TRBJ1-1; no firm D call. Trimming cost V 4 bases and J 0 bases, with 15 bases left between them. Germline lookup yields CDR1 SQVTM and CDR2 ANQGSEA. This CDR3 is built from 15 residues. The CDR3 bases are TGCAGCGTTGCGACCCGAAACTCCATGAACACTGAAGCTTTCTTT. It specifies CSVATRNSMNTEAFF. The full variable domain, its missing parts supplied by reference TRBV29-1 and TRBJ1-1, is SAVISQKPSRDICQRGTSLTIQCQVDSQVTMMFWYRQQPGQSLTLIATANQGSEATYESGFVIDKFPISRPNLTFSTLTVSNMSPEDSSIYLCSVATRNSMNTEAFFGQGTRLTVV.

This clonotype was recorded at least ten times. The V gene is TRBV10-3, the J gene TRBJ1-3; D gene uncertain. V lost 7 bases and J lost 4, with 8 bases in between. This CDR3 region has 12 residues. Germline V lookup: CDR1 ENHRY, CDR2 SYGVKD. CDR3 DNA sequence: TGTGCCATCACCGAGGAGGGAAACACCATATATTTT. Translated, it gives CAITEEGNTIYF.

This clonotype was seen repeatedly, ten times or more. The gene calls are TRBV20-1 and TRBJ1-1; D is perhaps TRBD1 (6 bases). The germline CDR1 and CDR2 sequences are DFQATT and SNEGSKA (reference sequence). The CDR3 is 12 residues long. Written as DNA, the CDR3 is TGCAACGCAACCCCCAGGGGCACTGAAGCTTTCTTT. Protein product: CNATPRGTEAFF.

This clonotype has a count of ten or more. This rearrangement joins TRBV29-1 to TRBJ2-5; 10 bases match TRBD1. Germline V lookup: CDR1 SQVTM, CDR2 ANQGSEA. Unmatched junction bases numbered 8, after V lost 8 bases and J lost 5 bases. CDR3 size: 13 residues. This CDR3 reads CSSMTGGQETQYF. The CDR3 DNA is TGCAGCTCGATGACAGGGGGCCAGGAGACCCAGTACTTC.

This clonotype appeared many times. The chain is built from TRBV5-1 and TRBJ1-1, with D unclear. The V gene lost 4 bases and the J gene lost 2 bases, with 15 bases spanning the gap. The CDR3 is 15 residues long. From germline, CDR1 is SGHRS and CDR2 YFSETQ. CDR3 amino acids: CASSPARGINTEAFF. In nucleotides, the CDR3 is TGCGCCAGCAGCCCCGCCCGGGGAATTAACACTGAAGCTTTCTTT.

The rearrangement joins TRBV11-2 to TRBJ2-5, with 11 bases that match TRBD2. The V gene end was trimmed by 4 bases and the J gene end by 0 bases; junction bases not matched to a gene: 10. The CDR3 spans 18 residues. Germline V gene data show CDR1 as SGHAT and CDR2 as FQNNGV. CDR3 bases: TGTGCCAGCAGCTCGGCATCCGGGACTAGCGGTTACCAAGAGACCCAGTACTTC. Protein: CASSSASGTSGYQETQYF.

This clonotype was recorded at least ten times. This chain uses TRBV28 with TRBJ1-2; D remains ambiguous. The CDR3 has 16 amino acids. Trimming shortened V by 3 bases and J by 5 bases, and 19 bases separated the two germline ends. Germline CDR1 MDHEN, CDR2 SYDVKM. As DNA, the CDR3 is TGTGCCAGCAGTTTGGCGGGCATCAGAATACCTTATGGCTACACCTTC. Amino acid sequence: CASSLAGIRIPYGYTF.

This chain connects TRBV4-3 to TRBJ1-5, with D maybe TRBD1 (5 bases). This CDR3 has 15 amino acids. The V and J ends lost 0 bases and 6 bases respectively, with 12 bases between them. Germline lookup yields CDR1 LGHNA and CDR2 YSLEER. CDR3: CASSQEWQGGQPQHF. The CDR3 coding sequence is TGCGCCAGCAGCCAAGAATGGCAGGGCGGTCAGCCCCAGCATTTT.

CDR3 sequence: CASSTAPFMDEQYF. CDR3 bases: TGTGCCAGCAGTACGGCACCGTTCATGGACGAGCAGTACTTC. The chain uses TRBV6-1 and TRBJ2-7; no firm D call. The CDR3 has 14 amino acids. With 5 bases removed from V and 5 bases from J, the gap between germline ends came to 16 bases. Germline V gene data show CDR1 as MNHNS and CDR2 as SASEGT.

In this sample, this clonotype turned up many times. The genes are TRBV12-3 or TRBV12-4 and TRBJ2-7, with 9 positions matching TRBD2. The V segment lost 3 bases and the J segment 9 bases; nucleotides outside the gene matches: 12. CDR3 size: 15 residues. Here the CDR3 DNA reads TGTGCCAGCAGTTTTAGTGATAGCGGGAGCGGGGGGCAGTACTTC. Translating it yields CASSFSDSGSGGQYF.

CDR3 protein: CAWGGSNSPLHF. CDR3 in DNA: TGTGCCTGGGGCGGGTCCAATTCACCCCTCCACTTT. V and J are TRBV30 and TRBJ1-6; D uncertain. Looked up from germline, CDR1 is GTSNPN and CDR2 is SVGIG (reference sequence). CDR3 length: 12 amino acids. Trimming removed 5 bases at V and 7 bases at J, with 9 bases between.

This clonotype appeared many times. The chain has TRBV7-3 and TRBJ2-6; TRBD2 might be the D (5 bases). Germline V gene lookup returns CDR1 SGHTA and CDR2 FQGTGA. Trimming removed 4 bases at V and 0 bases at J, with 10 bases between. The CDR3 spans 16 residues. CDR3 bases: TGTGCCAGCAGCTGGGGTGAGGGCTCTGGGGCCAACGTCCTGACTTTC. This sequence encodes CASSWGEGSGANVLTF. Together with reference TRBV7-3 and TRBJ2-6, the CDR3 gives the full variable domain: GAGVSQTPSNKVTEKGKYVELRCDPISGHTALYWYRQSLGQGPEFLIYFQGTGAADDSGLPNDRFFAVRPEGSVSTLKIQRTERGDSAVYLCASSWGEGSGANVLTFGAGSRLTVL.

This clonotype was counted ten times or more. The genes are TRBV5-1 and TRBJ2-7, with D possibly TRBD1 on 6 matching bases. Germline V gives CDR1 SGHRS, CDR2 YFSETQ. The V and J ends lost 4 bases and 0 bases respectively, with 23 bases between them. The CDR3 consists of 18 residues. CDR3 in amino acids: CASSPQPPGTTDSYEQYF. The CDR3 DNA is TGCGCCAGCAGCCCCCAACCTCCAGGGACAACCGACTCCTACGAGCAGTACTTC.

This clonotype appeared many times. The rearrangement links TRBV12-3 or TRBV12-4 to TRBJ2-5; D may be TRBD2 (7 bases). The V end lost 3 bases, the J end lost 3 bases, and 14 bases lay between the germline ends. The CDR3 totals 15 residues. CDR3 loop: CASSFEGGVEETQYF. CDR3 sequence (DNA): TGTGCCAGCAGTTTTGAGGGGGGGGTCGAAGAGACCCAGTACTTC.

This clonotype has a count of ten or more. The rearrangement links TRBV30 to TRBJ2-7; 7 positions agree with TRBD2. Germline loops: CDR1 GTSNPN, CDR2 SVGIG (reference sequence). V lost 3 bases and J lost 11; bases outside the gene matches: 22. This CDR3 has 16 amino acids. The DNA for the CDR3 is TGTGCCTGGAGGCACGCCGGGACTACCAAATCTACGATAAAGTACTTC. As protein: CAWRHAGTTKSTIKYF.

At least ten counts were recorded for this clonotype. CDR3 nucleotide sequence: TGTGCCACCTCCCTTTCTGACGGTCTCGGGAGCAATCAGCCCCAGCATTTT. Amino acids: CATSLSDGLGSNQPQHF. The J gene is TRBJ1-5, the V gene TRBV6-5; no clear D gene. Between the trimmed V and J ends, which lost 10 bases and 1 base, there was a span of 23 bases. CDR1 is MNHEY and CDR2 is SVGAGI in the germline V gene. This CDR3 contains 17 residues.

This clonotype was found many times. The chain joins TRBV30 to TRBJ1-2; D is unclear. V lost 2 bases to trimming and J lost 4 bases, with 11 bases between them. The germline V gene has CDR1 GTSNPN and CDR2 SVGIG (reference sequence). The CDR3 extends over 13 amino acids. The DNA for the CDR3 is TGTGCCTGGAGTCCAATTCCTCCCTATGGCTACACCTTC. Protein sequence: CAWSPIPPYGYTF.

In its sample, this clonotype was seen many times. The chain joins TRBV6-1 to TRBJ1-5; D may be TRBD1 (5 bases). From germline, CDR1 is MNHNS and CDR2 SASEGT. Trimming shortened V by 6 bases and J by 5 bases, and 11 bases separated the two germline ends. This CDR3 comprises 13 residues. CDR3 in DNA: TGTGCCAGCAGACGGGGGGTGTATCAGCCCCAGCATTTT. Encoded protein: CASRRGVYQPQHF.

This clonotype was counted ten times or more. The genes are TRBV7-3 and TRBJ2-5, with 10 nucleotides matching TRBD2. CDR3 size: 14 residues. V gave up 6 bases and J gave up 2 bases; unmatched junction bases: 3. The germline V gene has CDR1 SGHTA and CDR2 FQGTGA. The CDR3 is CASRASGGQETQYF. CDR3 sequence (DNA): TGTGCCAGCAGAGCTAGCGGGGGACAAGAGACCCAGTACTTC.

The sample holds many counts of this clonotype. As DNA, the CDR3 is TGTGCCAGCAGGGGAGAGGGGGCTTGGCAGCCCCAGCATTTT. It codes for CASRGEGAWQPQHF. This chain uses TRBV27 with TRBJ1-5, with TRBD1 matching 7 bases. Germline CDR1 is MNHEY and CDR2 is SMNVEV (reference sequence). The length of the CDR3 is 14 residues. With V trimmed by 6 bases and J by 7 bases, 9 bases remained unmatched.

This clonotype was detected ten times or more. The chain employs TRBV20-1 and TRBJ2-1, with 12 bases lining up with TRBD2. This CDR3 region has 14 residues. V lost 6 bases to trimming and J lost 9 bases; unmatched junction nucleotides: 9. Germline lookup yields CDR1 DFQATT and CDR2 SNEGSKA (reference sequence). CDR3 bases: TGCAGTGCCCAGACTAGCGGGAGAGTGGTTGAGCAGTTCTTC. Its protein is CSAQTSGRVVEQFF.